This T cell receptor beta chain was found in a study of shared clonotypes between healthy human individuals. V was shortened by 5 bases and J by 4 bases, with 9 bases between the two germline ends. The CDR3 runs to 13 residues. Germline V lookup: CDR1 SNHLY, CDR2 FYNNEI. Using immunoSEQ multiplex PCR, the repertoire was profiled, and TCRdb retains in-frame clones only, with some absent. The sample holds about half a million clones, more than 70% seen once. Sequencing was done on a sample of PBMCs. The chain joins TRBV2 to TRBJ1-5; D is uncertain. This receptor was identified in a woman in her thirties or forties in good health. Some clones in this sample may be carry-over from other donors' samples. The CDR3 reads CASSTLVNQPQHF. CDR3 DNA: TGTGCCAGCAGTACCCTAGTTAATCAGCCCCAGCATTTT.